The entry below gives a single T cell receptor beta chain sequence along with its context. This receptor's antigen is unknown. Base-call qualities are not available, and no considerably larger clone is one nucleotide away. Library preparation was by the immunoSEQ multiplex PCR assay. The multiplex PCR relied on a mix of 60 forward primers for TCR Vbeta segments and 13 reverse primers for TCR Jbeta segments. Amplification of the CDR3 region of rearranged TCR beta genes was performed with a multiplex PCR assay on genomic DNA. The amplified TCR beta libraries were sequenced on the Illumina HiSeq System as 87-base-pair reads. Regarding the original processing steps: A later analysis counted approximately 74 million unique TCR beta chains across the 600 to 850 repertoires, and 10 million to 12 million of these chains were shared by at least two donors. Raw reads were error-corrected and collapsed into unique sequences by a nearest-neighbor algorithm in which closely related sequences were merged to remove PCR and sequencing errors. V, D and J gene segments were assigned by aligning CDR3 sequences to IMGT reference sequences. For a sequence to be retained, at least a six-nucleotide match to both a V gene segment and a J gene segment was required. A rearrangement counted as productive if the CDR3 had no stop codons and remained in frame with V and J, and every other rearrangement counted as non-productive. CDR3 was defined by IMGT convention, running from the second conserved V-encoded cysteine to the conserved J-encoded phenylalanine. The earlier analysis of about 590 of the donors excluded sequences that lacked an unambiguous match to a single V gene segment. In an earlier analysis of approximately 550 of the donors, V segments were called functional above 56.7% productive rearrangements and were called segregating when the between-donor standard deviation exceeded 5%. A statistical classification framework was developed to diagnose cytomegalovirus status using the catalog of TCR beta chain sequences. In a later analysis, TCR nucleotide sequences were compared against IMGT/GENE-DB human TR gene sequences so that V and J genes could be assigned. The TCRdist pipeline was used in a later analysis to assign CDR3 sequences and most-parsimonious VDJ recombination scenarios. In a later analysis, each TCR beta chain was defined by its CDR3 amino acid sequence together with its V-gene family, and reads lacking a unique V-gene family were excluded. To address suspected cross-contamination and a sequencing artifact, a later analysis removed some 620 highly shared, low-generation-probability nucleotide sequences. For each public chain, a later analysis derived a clonal expansion index from normalized ranks of inferred template counts within each repertoire. Generation probabilities in a later analysis came from a VDJ recombination model fitted to out-of-frame rearrangements, and those results were checked against IGoR. In a later analysis, hypergeometric tests were used to score TCR-TCR, TCR-HLA and TCR-CMV co-occurrence, with a repertoire-size bias correction applied to TCR pairs. False discovery rates were estimated in a later analysis by permuting HLA or CMV assignments 20 times. A later analysis grouped co-occurring TCRs with DBSCAN, adding TCRdist sequence similarity when clustering within HLA-allele-positive subsets. Repertoires with fewer than 30,000 or more than 120,000 public chains, plus five repertoires with anomalous nucleotide sharing, were excluded from co-occurrence clustering. TCRdb carries this immuneACCESS record with in-frame sequences only. Its versions omit some clonotypes, under half of them owing to an unresolved V gene in the studies checked, with the rest unexplained. The V and J calls and clone size are taken from that table; D and trimming were inferred from the DNA. This sample holds over 95,000 clones; about 83% were observed only once. The ten largest make up roughly 3% of the sample.

V drops 4 bases and J drops 5 bases, leaving 18 bases in between. CDR1 and CDR2, looked up from the germline V gene, are ENHRY and SYGVKD. The CDR3, from cysteine to phenylalanine, totals 16 residues. Only the CDR3 DNA stays, 48 bases, in frame from base 1. This specimen comes from a study of cytomegalovirus exposure and HLA in healthy donors (dated by TCRdb to the late 2010s). About the full investigation: An earlier analysis of roughly 500 of the donors reported more than 250 Gb of sequence data and roughly 110 million unique TCR beta sequences from about 179 million T cells. About 300 gigabases of sequencing data and 70 million to 85 million unique TCR sequences were included in an early release covering several hundred HLA-typed donors. Of the 350 to 400 genotyped donors, around 81% fell in the genetic ancestry cluster associated with self-reported Caucasian donors. The study aimed to test whether signatures of past pathogen exposure could be identified by cataloging public T cell receptors. The T cell repertoires of under 700 subjects were profiled by immunosequencing and related to cytomegalovirus serostatus. A separate validation cohort of roughly 130 different subjects was used in addition to the roughly 700-subject first cohort. To predict cytomegalovirus infection status, the study combined high-throughput TCR immunosequencing, statistical association of individual TCRs with disease status, and machine learning. In a later analysis, previously published TCR beta repertoires from 666 donors were re-analyzed and high-resolution HLA genotyping was added so that TCR occurrence patterns could be studied. Rather than using new phenotypic data, the later analysis identified candidate immune exposures from TCR beta sequences and from how often those sequences occurred across donors. In an earlier analysis of 550 to 700 of the donors, high-throughput TCR beta sequencing was used to judge whether each TCR beta V gene segment behaved as functional or pseudogenic. Donor age, sex, ethnicity and CMV serostatus were compiled alongside the repertoire data. A later genetic analysis took genome-wide SNP genotypes for about 55% of the 666 donors and used that subset as a discovery cohort. Every discovery cohort repertoire had been produced on one sequencing platform. HLA typing covered class I and class II loci at four-digit resolution. The number of donors typed differed by locus, with 629-630 for A, B, C, DRB1 and DQB1, 522 for DQA1, 600 to 610 for DPA1, and roughly 450 for DPB1. Because of strong linkage in the cohort, 5 or 6 DR-DQ haplotypes were treated as single units for association and clustering. Among about 400 genotyped donors of the cohort, an average of roughly 230,000 unique TCR beta nucleotide sequences was sequenced per donor, of which 15% to 20% were non-productive.

In total, more than 500 healthy bone marrow donors made up the cohort. At the time of sampling, every cohort member was nominally healthy, though immune exposures that went unrecorded were likely present. The donor was CMV seronegative and was included in the group of a few hundred seronegative cohort members. A peripheral blood sample was collected from each donor, and TCR beta sequencing was performed on peripheral blood mononuclear cells. The Qiagen DNeasy Blood Extraction Kit was used to extract genomic DNA from the blood cell samples. Study-wide findings and limitations: Three of the identified cytomegalovirus-associated TCR beta chains were confirmed in vitro to be specific for cytomegalovirus antigens. The classifier was reported to diagnose cytomegalovirus status with high specificity and sensitivity in both the original cohort and the validation cohort. CMV serostatus was the only immune exposure information available for the cohort. In a later genetic analysis, a missense DCLRE1C variant was associated with V-gene and J-gene trimming of TCR beta chains, and the association was replicated in an independent cohort. While some public TCRs were present in many individuals, most TCR sequences turned up only very rarely across donors. A further reported finding was that TCR beta sequences accurately predicted the HLA-A and HLA-B alleles for most subjects in the first cohort. A later analysis reported that several top co-occurrence clusters appeared linked to parvovirus B19, influenza, CMV and Epstein-Barr virus. The study listed 150 to 200 TCR beta chains as associated with cytomegalovirus. According to the authors, the approach could potentially be generalized to other disease states and immunological phenotypes. The presence/absence analyses assumed that sequencing depth was roughly uniform across donors, and that assumption may not be true. The cohort was sequenced for TCR beta chains only, and without alpha or paired-chain data the features that could be detected were limited. At a false discovery rate of 0.05, a later analysis linked around 15,000 TCR beta sequences to specific HLA alleles. A cluster of highly shared sequence variants was judged likely to be a technical artifact of the sequencing pipeline. In an earlier analysis of a few hundred of the donors, most TCR beta V segments were observed in productive rearrangements about 90% or about 30% of the time, broadly matching IMGT annotations. A later genetic analysis reported fewer N-insertions in productive TCRs among donors in an Asian-associated ancestry cluster than the approximately 670-donor mean. A later analysis found that TCR association rates varied across HLA loci, with DRB1 alleles showing the most associated TCRs and HLA-C alleles the fewest. A later analysis found that most CMV-associated TCR beta chains appeared HLA-restricted, with HLA associations seemingly driven largely by CMV exposure. Because counts were too low, about 17 rarely observed V segments, including chromosome 9 orphons, were excluded from the earlier analysis of about 500 of the donors. Some IMGT-functional V segments, including TRBV6-2 and TRBV6-3, could not be distinguished by the 87-base-pair reads and were therefore excluded. Correlated functional status among segregating V segments might reflect linkage disequilibrium, but an unknown experimental factor could not be ruled out. A later analysis found that HLA-associated TCR beta chains were more clonally expanded and had lower generation probabilities than equally common non-associated chains. When HLA alleles, especially DR and DQ, strongly co-occurred, TCR associations were difficult to assign to individual alleles. Because HLA typing was missing for some donors at each locus, association tests included only the typed subset.

The receptor's source is a female donor in good health and CMV-seronegative. The sequenced material came from PBMCs. The receptor chain draws on TRBV10-3 and TRBJ2-1; TRBD2 is perhaps the D gene, given 7 matching bases. This receptor carries the CDR3 CAISVSGGSLNNEQFF. The DNA is as follows: TGTGCCATCAGTGTTTCGGGGGGCTCTCTGAACAATGAGCAGTTCTTC.